This TCR beta chain was profiled in a study of T-cell reconstitution after alpha-beta-depleted transplantation in children. Trimming took 4 bases from V and 2 from J, leaving 12 bases between them. The CDR3 runs 15 residues. The germline gives CDR1 MNHEY, CDR2 SVGAGI. Unique molecular identifiers featured in how the TCRbeta library was prepared. Each CDR3 protein gets one entry after TCRdb re-called the PCR reads with MiXCR. This sample yields around 600,000 distinct CDR3 sequences, of which under 25% are seen a single time; 13% to 15% belongs to the top ten. Study-level points and caveats: Alpha-beta T cells present about two months after transplant were reported to originate from several hundred expanded graft clones. At day 60, the high TCRbeta diversity found in some patients originated from recipient T cells and thymic progenitors that had survived. When one year had passed after transplant, most T-cell counts and diversity came from newly produced T cells.

A note on this clonotype: Its target is not known.

Here the sequenced sample was PBMCs, mostly from graft donor cells, taken 360 days after TCRalphabeta/CD19-depleted stem cell transplant. The chain has TRBV6-5 and TRBJ1-3; perhaps TRBD1 as D (5 bases). This receptor was obtained from a boy in the first two years of life who had a stem cell transplant for acute myeloid leukemia, so the T cells may come from the graft donor. This CDR3 reads CASSFPTAAGNTIYF. The CDR3, as DNA: TGTGCCAGCAGTTTCCCGACAGCGGCTGGAAACACCATATATTTT.